This T cell receptor (beta chain) was found in a study of control samples from healthy donors and cancer patients. The CDR3 has 15 amino acids. V trimming: 3 bases; J trimming: 7 bases; junction bases outside the gene matches: 6. The germline V gene encodes CDR1 KGHSH and CDR2 LQKENI. Sequenced by immunoSEQ multiplex PCR; TCRdb stores in-frame clones only, minus some. The data show 100,000 or so clones, 85% to 90% seen once. The clonotype was recovered from a man aged 25 to 45 in good health. The V call is TRBV18, the J call TRBJ1-6; 7 bases match TRBD1. Sequenced input: blood. The CDR3 sequence is CASSPGDSLNSPLHF. As DNA, the CDR3 is TGTGCCAGCTCACCCGGGGACAGCCTCAATTCACCCCTCCACTTT.